These 28 T cell receptor beta chains share one sample of origin, sequenced in a study of tumor-infiltrating lymphocytes in primary liver carcinoma. Making TCR beta cDNA involved approximately 0.5 ug total RNA and a constant-region primer. ARM-PCR, slightly modified, supplied the TCR beta libraries through three nested multiplex PCR rounds. The opening two PCR rounds, about 10 cycles each, paired TRBV1-TRBV30 forward primers with a C-beta reverse primer. MiXCR was run by TCRdb on the multiplex PCR reads, yielding one entry per CDR3 protein. The sample consists of some 190,000 distinct CDR3 sequences, approximately 86% of them appearing once. Total RNA and DNA came together from roughly 20-30 mg of bulk tissue without cell sorting. Sequenced: tumor tissue from primary liver carcinoma. The receptors here all came from a middle-aged man with primary liver carcinoma and hepatitis B virus infection.

The chain couples TRBV29-1 to TRBJ1-2; a weak D match, TRBD1 (6 bases). The CDR3 runs 15 residues. Trimming removed 6 bases from V and 9 bases from J, with 26 bases in between. Germline V gene lookup returns CDR1 SQVTM and CDR2 ANQGSEA. Here the CDR3 DNA reads TGCAGCGTGTCCCCCCGCCTACTGGGGGCTTTTAGCTACACCTTC. It is translated as CSVSPRLLGAFSYTF.

Points on this clonotype: The conserved phenylalanine or tryptophan normally closing the CDR3 is absent here, so this likely arose from a read error. The chain links TRBV6-1 to TRBJ2-1; D remains unclear. The V gene's germline CDR1 is MNHNS and CDR2 SASEGT. The CDR3 covers 13 residues. For the CDR3, the DNA is TGTGACAGCAGTATTGGAACATACAATGAGCAGTTCCTC. It yields the protein CDSSIGTYNEQFL.

The V call is TRBV29-1, the J call TRBJ1-4; D call uncertain. The germline gives CDR1 SQVTM, CDR2 ANQGSEA. The CDR3 is 11 amino acids. The chain's CDR3 is CSDGTQEKLFF. For the CDR3, the DNA is TGCAGTGACGGAACTCAGGAAAAACTGTTTTTT.

In the case of this clonotype: A much larger clone sits a single nucleotide away, making a read error possible. V usage is TRBV5-1 and J usage is TRBJ2-6; the D gene is possibly TRBD2 (6 bases). The germline V gene encodes CDR1 SGHRS and CDR2 YFSETQ. The CDR3 is 16 amino acids. The CDR3: CANSLDLATGANVLTF. The CDR3 DNA reads as TGCGCCAACAGCTTGGACCTAGCGACCGGGGCCAACGTCCTGACTTTC.

A word on this clonotype: Relative to the germline gene, one junction end is altered; a read error may explain this. The chain has TRBV29-1 and TRBJ2-7; possibly TRBD1 for D (6 bases). Germline V gene lookup returns CDR1 SQVTM and CDR2 ANQGSEA. The CDR3 covers 15 residues. CDR3 in DNA: TGCAGCGTTACCGAACCTGACAGGAATCTCTACAAGCAGTACTTC. Translating it yields CSVTEPDRNLYKQYF.

The CDR3 bases are TGTATCAGTGGGGGGACCGGTTCATACGAGCAGTACTTC. Translating gives CISGGTGSYEQYF. The chain joins TRBV12-5 to TRBJ2-7; perhaps TRBD2 as D (6 bases). CDR1 and CDR2 from the germline V gene are LGHNT and FRNRAP. The CDR3 has 13 residues.

V usage is TRBV10-2 and J usage is TRBJ1-2; the D is unclear. In germline, CDR1 is WSHSY, CDR2 SAAADI. The CDR3 has 12 amino acids. CDR3 protein: CESTHTRDDYTF. In DNA form, the CDR3 reads TGCGAGAGCACCCACACCCGTGATGACTACACCTTC.

As for this clonotype: The conserved phenylalanine or tryptophan is not found at the CDR3 terminus, so this likely reflects a read error. This rearrangement joins TRBV29-1 to TRBJ2-4, with D possibly TRBD2 on 5 matching bases. CDR3 length equals 16 residues. Germline assignment: CDR1 SQVTM and CDR2 ANQGSEA. The CDR3 sequence: CSVETSGEGAKNIQYL. The CDR3 DNA is TGCAGCGTCGAAACGAGCGGTGAAGGAGCCAAGAACATTCAGTACCTC.

Worth noting for this clonotype: One end of the junction varies from germline; a read error may be responsible. This chain connects TRBV4-3 to TRBJ2-1; TRBD1 matches 7 bases. This CDR3 contains 16 residues. The germline CDR1 and CDR2 sequences are LGHNA and YSLEER. Here the CDR3 reads CASSQETRGRYNERIF. In DNA form, the CDR3 reads TGCGCCAGCAGCCAAGAAACCAGGGGGAGATACAATGAGCGGATCTTC.

This clonotype appeared once. The junction departs from germline at one end; a sequencing error may be responsible. V usage is TRBV6-5 and J usage is TRBJ2-1, with 7 bases aligning to TRBD2. Germline-derived CDR1 and CDR2 are MNHEY and SVGAGI. The CDR3 is 15 residues long. The CDR3 nucleotides are TGTGACAGCATGTCCAGCGGGAAAGCCTACAATGAGCAGTTCTTC. This encodes CDSMSSGKAYNEQFF.

Comment on this clonotype: One end of the junction fails to match germline, which may point to a read error. The chain uses TRBV5-4 and TRBJ2-2; tentatively, D is TRBD2 (5 bases). Germline CDR1 SGHNT, CDR2 YYREEE (reference sequence). The CDR3 loop spans 14 amino acids. Here the CDR3 reads CASSFDERTGVLFF. For the CDR3, the DNA is TGTGCCAGCAGTTTTGATGAGCGCACCGGGGTGCTGTTTTTT.

The sample holds many counts of this clonotype. This chain joins TRBV29-1 and TRBJ2-5; possibly TRBD1 for D (5 bases). V gave up 6 bases and J gave up 2 bases, with 16 bases separating them. The germline CDR1 and CDR2 sequences are SQVTM and ANQGSEA. The CDR3 contains 14 residues. The CDR3 is CSVTDPDTQETQYF. The CDR3 DNA follows: TGCAGCGTGACGGACCCGGACACACAAGAGACCCAGTACTTC.

As regards this clonotype: It is likely a read error, because the conserved phenylalanine at the end of the CDR3 is missing. The chain couples TRBV29-1 to TRBJ1-2; D ambiguous. Germline lookup yields CDR1 SQVTM and CDR2 ANQGSEA. The CDR3 is made up of 11 amino acids. The CDR3 reads CIVEGLRGYTL. CDR3 DNA sequence: TGCATCGTTGAGGGTCTTCGTGGCTACACCTTA.

In its sample, this clonotype was seen a few times. The junction departs from germline at one end; a sequencing error may be responsible. This chain uses TRBV12-3 or TRBV12-4 with TRBJ2-7, with a possible D match to TRBD2 (7 bases). The CDR3 totals 17 residues. The CDR3 DNA follows: TGTGTCAGCAGTTTAGAATGGTGGGAGGGGGTAAGATACGAACAGTACTTC. Protein sequence: CVSSLEWWEGVRYEQYF.

As for this clonotype: Without the conserved terminal phenylalanine or tryptophan, this CDR3 likely stems from a read error. CDR3 sequence (DNA): TGTGCCAGCAGTTTAGTTGCCTCTCCAGATAAAAACATTCAGTACTCC. Translation gives CASSLVASPDKNIQYS. The chain has TRBV11-3 and TRBJ2-4; D unresolved. Per germline, CDR1 SGHNT and CDR2 YENEEA. CDR3 length: 16 residues.

Comment on this clonotype: Because the CDR3 is missing its conserved closing phenylalanine or tryptophan, this is likely a read error. Because the CDR3's place on the DNA is in doubt, the DNA is left out and the CDR3 is given as listed by TCRdb. The V call is TRBV5-4, the J call TRBJ2-5; the table's D gene call, TRBD1, was not cross checked with the DNA. The V gene's germline CDR1 is SGHNT and CDR2 YYREEE (reference sequence). 14 amino acids form the CDR3, both terminal residues included. This chain's CDR3 is CASSPAQVEETQYL.

Worth noting for this clonotype: At one boundary the junction diverges from the germline segment, which might be a read error. The V and J genes are TRBV11-1 and TRBJ2-4; 7 nucleotides line up with TRBD2. The length of the CDR3 is 17 residues. Germline values: CDR1 SGHAT, CDR2 FQDESV (reference sequence). The CDR3 is CASSFPGSCGTKNIQYF. The CDR3 DNA reads TGTGCCAGCAGCTTTCCCGGGAGTTGCGGGACTAAAAACATTCAGTATTTC. The full variable domain, with the rest looked up from reference TRBV11-1 and TRBJ2-4, is EAEVAQSPRYKITEKSQAVAFWCDPISGHATLYWYRQILGQGPELLVQFQDESVVDDSQLPKDRFSAERLKGVDSTLKIQPAELGDSAMYLCASSFPGSCGTKNIQYFGAGTRLSVL.

This clonotype was found many times. The rearrangement joins TRBV24-1 to TRBJ2-5; 8 nucleotides align to TRBD1. The CDR3 loop spans 16 amino acids. After removal of 3 bases from V and 5 bases from J, the junction contained 10 bases not matched to a gene. CDR1 and CDR2 from the germline V gene are KGHDR and SFDVKD. The CDR3 region is CATSDPTGAGGETQYF. CDR3 nucleotides: TGTGCCACCAGTGATCCGACAGGGGCTGGGGGGGAGACCCAGTACTTC.

Remarks on this clonotype: The junction does not match germline at one end; this may be a read error. J is TRBJ1-6 and V is TRBV11-2; D is unresolved. The CDR3 is 16 amino acids. Germline V lookup: CDR1 SGHAT, CDR2 FQNNGV. The chain's CDR3 is CASRLVDDGYNSPLHF. In DNA form, the CDR3 reads TGTGCCAGCAGGTTAGTGGACGACGGTTATAATTCACCCCTCCATTTT.

This clonotype was observed at least ten times. This sequence joins TRBV6-2 or TRBV6-3 and TRBJ2-1; no clear D gene. V was pared by 5 bases and J by 0 bases, with 14 bases between. The CDR3 is 16 amino acids. Per germline, CDR1 MNHEY and CDR2 SVGEGT. The CDR3 reads CASSPPILSSYNEQFF. The DNA of the CDR3 is TGTGCCAGCAGTCCCCCTATCTTAAGCTCCTACAATGAGCAGTTCTTC.

To note about this clonotype: This CDR3 fails to terminate in the conserved phenylalanine or tryptophan, so it likely reflects a read error. The CDR3 protein is CASSPEQERRETQYL. CDR3 in DNA: TGTGCCAGCAGTCCGGAACAGGAACGGCGAGAGACCCAGTACCTC. V and J are TRBV6-2 or TRBV6-3 and TRBJ2-5; tentative D call: TRBD1 (5 bases). The CDR3 runs to 15 residues. V was shortened by 5 bases and J by 4 bases, with 17 bases between the two germline ends. Germline V CDR1 and CDR2: MNHEY, SVGEGT.

About this clonotype: At one end the junction does not follow the germline gene, possibly because of a read error. V gene TRBV11-2 combines with J gene TRBJ2-6, with 8 bases matching TRBD1. The length of the CDR3 is 21 residues. Germline V gives CDR1 SGHAT, CDR2 FQNNGV. The DNA for the CDR3 is TGTGCCAGCAGCATGAGGCGAGACAGGGGCATTTCCCTCTCCGGGGCCAACGTCCTGACATTC. Translation: CASSMRRDRGISLSGANVLTF.

Notes on this clonotype: One junction end disagrees with the germline gene, perhaps due to a read error. The chain links TRBV11-1 to TRBJ1-6; TRBD1 is a possible D gene (5 bases). The CDR3 loop spans 13 amino acids. Germline lookup yields CDR1 SGHAT and CDR2 FQDESV (reference sequence). The CDR3 reads CTSSRARGSSLHF. CDR3 DNA sequence: TGCACCAGCAGCAGGGCACGGGGTTCATCCCTCCACTTT.

This clonotype was observed a single time. At one boundary the junction diverges from the germline segment, which might be a read error. The chain combines TRBV29-1 with TRBJ2-7; tentatively, D is TRBD2 (5 bases). The CDR3 is 12 amino acids. Germline CDR1 SQVTM, CDR2 ANQGSEA. DNA for the CDR3: TGTAGCGTTGTGGACGCACCCGGCGAGCTGTACTTC. Translation: CSVVDAPGELYF.

This clonotype turned up a few times. Its ends do not fully match the called genes, so a read error is possible. This chain joins TRBV29-1 and TRBJ2-7; D gene ambiguous. The CDR3 runs 13 residues. Per germline, CDR1 SQVTM and CDR2 ANQGSEA. The chain's CDR3 is CSVEPPGSIEQYF. In nucleotides, the CDR3 is TGCAGCGTTGAACCGCCAGGATCCATCGAGCAATACTTC.

A remark on this clonotype: The junction departs from germline at one end; a sequencing error may be responsible. The chain joins TRBV7-9 to TRBJ1-1; the D gene is possibly TRBD1 (5 bases). This CDR3 is 18 amino acids long. Germline loops: CDR1 SEHNR, CDR2 FQNEAQ (reference sequence). The CDR3 loop is CASSLAQLRPGPNNEAFF. Here the CDR3 DNA reads TGTGCCAGTAGCTTAGCCCAACTCCGTCCGGGACCGAACAATGAAGCATTCTTT.

Notes on this clonotype: At one boundary the junction diverges from the germline segment, which might be a read error. V gene TRBV6-1 combines with J gene TRBJ1-5; 9 bases are a match to TRBD1. Germline CDR1 is MNHNS and CDR2 is SASEGT. CDR3 length equals 14 residues. In DNA, the CDR3 is TGTGCCAGCATTCTACAGGGGGCCATTCAGCCCCAGCACTTT. Protein product: CASILQGAIQPQHF.

J is TRBJ1-1 and V is TRBV6-1; D gene unclear. The CDR3 extends over 13 amino acids. CDR1 MNHNS and CDR2 SASEGT come from the germline V gene. V was clipped by 8 bases and J by 5 bases, with 15 bases between them. CDR3 DNA: TGTGCCAGCTCACGGAAGCGGGGTACTGAAGCTTTCTTT. This encodes CASSRKRGTEAFF.